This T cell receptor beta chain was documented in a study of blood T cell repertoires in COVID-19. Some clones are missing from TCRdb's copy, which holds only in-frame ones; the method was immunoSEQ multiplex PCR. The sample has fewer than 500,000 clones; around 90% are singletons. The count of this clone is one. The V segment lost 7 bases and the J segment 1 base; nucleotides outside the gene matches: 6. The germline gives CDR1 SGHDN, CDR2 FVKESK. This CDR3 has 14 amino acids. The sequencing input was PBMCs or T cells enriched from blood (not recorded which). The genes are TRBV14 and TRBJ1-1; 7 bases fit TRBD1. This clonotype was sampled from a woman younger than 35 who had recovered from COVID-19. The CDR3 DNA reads TGTGCCAGCACCCGGGACAGCTCGAACACTGAAGCTTTCTTT. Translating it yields CASTRDSSNTEAFF. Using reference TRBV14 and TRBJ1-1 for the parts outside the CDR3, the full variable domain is EAGVTQFPSHSVIEKGQTVTLRCDPISGHDNLYWYRRVMGKEIKFLLHFVKESKQDESGMPNNRFLAERTGGTYSTLKVQPAELEDSGVYFCASTRDSSNTEAFFGQGTRLTVV.